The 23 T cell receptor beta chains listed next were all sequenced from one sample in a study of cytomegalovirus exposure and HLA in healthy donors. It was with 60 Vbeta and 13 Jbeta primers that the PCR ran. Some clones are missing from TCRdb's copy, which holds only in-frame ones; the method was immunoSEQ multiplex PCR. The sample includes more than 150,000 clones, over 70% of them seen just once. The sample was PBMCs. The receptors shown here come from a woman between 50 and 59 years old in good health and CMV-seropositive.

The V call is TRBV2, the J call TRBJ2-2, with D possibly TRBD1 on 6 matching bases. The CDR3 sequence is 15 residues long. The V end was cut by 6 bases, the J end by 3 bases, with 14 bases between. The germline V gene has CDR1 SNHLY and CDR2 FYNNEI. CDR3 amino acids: CASRLGALDTGELFF. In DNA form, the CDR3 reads TGTGCCAGCAGGTTGGGGGCCTTGGACACCGGGGAGCTGTTTTTT.

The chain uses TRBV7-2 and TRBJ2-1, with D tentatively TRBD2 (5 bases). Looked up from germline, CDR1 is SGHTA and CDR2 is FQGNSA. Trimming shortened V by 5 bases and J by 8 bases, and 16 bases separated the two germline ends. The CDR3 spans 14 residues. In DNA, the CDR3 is TGTGCCAGCAGCCTTCAAGGGCACGGGGATGAGCAGTTCTTC. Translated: CASSLQGHGDEQFF.

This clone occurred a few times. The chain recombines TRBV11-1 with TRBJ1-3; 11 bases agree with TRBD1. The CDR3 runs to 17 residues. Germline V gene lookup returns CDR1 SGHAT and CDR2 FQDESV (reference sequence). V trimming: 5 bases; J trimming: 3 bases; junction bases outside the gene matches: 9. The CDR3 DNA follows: TGTGCCAGCAGCGATCCGGGACAGGGGGTGTTTGGAAACACCATATATTTT. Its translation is CASSDPGQGVFGNTIYF.

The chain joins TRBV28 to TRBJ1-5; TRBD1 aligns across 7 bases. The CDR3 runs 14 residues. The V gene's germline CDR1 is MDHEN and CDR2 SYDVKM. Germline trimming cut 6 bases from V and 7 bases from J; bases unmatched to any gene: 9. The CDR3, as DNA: TGTGCCAGCAGCTCGGGACAGCTTGAGCAGCCCCAGCATTTT. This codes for CASSSGQLEQPQHF. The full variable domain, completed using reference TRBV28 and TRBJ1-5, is DVKVTQSSRYLVKRTGEKVFLECVQDMDHENMFWYRQDPGLGLRLIYFSYDVKMKEKGDIPEGYSVSREKKERFSLILESASTNQTSMYLCASSSGQLEQPQHFGDGTRLSIL.

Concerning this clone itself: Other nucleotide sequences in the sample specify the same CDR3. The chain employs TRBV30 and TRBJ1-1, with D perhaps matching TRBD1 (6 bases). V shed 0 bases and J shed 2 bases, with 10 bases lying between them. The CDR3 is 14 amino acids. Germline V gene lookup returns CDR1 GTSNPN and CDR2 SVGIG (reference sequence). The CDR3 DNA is TGTGCCTGGAGTGTCGGACAGCCAAACACTGAAGCTTTCTTT. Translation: CAWSVGQPNTEAFF.

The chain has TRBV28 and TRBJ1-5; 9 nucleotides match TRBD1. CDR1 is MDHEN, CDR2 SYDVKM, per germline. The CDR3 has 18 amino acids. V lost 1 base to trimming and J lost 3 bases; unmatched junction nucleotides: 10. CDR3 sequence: CASSLSGTGIGPNQPQHF. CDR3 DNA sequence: TGTGCCAGCAGTTTATCGGGGACAGGGATTGGGCCCAATCAGCCCCAGCATTTT.

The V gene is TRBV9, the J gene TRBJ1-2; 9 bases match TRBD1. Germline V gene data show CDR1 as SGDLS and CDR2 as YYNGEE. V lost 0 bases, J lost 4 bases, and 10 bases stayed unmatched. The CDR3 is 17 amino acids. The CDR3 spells CASSVEWDRDFRYGYTF. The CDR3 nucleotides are TGTGCCAGCAGCGTAGAATGGGACAGGGATTTTCGCTATGGCTACACCTTC.

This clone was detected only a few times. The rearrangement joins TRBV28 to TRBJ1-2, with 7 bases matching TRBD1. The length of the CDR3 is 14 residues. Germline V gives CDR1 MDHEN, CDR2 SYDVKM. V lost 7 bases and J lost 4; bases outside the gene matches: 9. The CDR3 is CASITGEALYGYTF. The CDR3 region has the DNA TGTGCCAGCATCACAGGGGAGGCCCTCTATGGCTACACCTTC.

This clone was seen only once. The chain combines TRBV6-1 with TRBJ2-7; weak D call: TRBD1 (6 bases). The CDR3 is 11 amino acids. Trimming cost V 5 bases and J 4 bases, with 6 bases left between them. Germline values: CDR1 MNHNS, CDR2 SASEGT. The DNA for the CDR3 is TGTGCCAGCAGTAGGGGGTACGAGCAGTACTTC. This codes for CASSRGYEQYF.

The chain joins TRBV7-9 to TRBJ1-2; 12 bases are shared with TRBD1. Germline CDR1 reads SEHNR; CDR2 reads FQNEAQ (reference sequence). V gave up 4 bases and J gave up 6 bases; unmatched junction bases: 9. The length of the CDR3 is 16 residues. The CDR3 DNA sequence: TGTGCCAGCAGCTCCCGGGACAGGGGGCAGGGGGATGGCTACACCTTC. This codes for CASSSRDRGQGDGYTF.

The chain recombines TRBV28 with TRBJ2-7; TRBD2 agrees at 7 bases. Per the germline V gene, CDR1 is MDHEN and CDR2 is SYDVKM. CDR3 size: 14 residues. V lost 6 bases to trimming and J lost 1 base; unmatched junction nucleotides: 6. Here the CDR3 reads CASRGGGRSYEQYF. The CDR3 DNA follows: TGTGCCAGCAGGGGGGGAGGGAGGTCCTACGAGCAGTACTTC.

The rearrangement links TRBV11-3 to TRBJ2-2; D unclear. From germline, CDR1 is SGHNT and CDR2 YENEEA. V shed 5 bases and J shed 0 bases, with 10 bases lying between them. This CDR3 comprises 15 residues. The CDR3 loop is CASSTRFPNTGELFF. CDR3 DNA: TGTGCCAGCAGCACTCGGTTCCCGAACACCGGGGAGCTGTTTTTT.

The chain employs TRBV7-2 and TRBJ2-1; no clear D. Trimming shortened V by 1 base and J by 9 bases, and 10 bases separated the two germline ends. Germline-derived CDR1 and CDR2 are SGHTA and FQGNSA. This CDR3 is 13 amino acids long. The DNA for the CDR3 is TGTGCCAGCAGCTTAGACAATCCAGGTGAGCAGTTCTTC. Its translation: CASSLDNPGEQFF. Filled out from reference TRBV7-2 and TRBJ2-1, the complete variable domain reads GAGVSQSPSNKVTEKGKDVELRCDPISGHTALYWYRQSLGQGLEFLIYFQGNSAPDKSGLPSDRFSAERTGGSVSTLTIQRTQQEDSAVYLCASSLDNPGEQFFGPGTRLTVL.

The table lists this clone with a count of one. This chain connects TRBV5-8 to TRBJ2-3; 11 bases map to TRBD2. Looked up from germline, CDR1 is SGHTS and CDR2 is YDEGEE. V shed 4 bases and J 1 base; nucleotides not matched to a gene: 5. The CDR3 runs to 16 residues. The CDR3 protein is CASSPGLAGRTDTQYF. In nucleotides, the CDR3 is TGTGCCAGCAGCCCTGGACTAGCGGGCCGCACAGATACGCAGTATTTT. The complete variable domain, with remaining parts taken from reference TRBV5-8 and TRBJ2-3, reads EAGVTQSPTHLIKTRGQQATLRCSPISGHTSVYWYQQALGLGLQFLLWYDEGEERNRGNFPPRFSGRQFPNYSSELNVNALELEDSALYLCASSPGLAGRTDTQYFGPGTRLTVL.

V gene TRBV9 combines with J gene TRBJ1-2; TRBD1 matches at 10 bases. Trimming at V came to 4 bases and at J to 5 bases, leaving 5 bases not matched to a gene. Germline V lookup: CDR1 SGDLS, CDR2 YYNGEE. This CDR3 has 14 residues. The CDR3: CASSPLGQGYGYTF. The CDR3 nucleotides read TGTGCCAGCAGCCCCTTGGGACAGGGGTATGGCTACACCTTC. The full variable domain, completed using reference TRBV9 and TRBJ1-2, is DSGVTQTPKHLITATGQRVTLRCSPRSGDLSVYWYQQSLDQGLQFLIQYYNGEERAKGNILERFSAQQFPDLHSELNLSSLELGDSALYFCASSPLGQGYGYTFGSGTRLTVV.

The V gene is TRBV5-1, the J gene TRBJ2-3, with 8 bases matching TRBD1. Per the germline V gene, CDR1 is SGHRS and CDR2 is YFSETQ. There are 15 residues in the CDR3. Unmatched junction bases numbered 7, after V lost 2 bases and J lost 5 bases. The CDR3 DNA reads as TGCGCCAGCAGCTTTGGGCAGGGGGCAGTAGATACGCAGTATTTT. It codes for CASSFGQGAVDTQYF.

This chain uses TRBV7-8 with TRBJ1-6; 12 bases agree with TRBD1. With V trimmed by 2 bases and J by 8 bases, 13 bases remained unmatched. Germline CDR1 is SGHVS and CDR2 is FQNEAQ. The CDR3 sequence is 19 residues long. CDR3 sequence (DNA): TGTGCCAGCAGCTTATTGGGACAGGGGGCTAGAGGAGTAGATTCACCCCTCCACTTT. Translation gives CASSLLGQGARGVDSPLHF.

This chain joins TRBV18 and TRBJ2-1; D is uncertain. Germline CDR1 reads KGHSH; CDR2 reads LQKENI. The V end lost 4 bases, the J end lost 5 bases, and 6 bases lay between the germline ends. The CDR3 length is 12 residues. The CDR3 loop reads CASSRPDNEQFF. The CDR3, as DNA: TGTGCCAGCTCACGGCCCGACAATGAGCAGTTCTTC. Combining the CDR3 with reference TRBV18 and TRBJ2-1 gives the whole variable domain NAGVMQNPRHLVRRRGQEARLRCSPMKGHSHVYWYRQLPEEGLKFMVYLQKENIIDESGMPKERFSAEFPKEGPSILRIQQVVRGDSAAYFCASSRPDNEQFFGPGTRLTVL.

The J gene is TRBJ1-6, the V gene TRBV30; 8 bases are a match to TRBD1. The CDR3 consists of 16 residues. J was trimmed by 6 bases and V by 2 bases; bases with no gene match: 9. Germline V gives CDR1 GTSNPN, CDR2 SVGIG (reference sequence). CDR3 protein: CAWSIRGTGGNSPLHF. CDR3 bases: TGTGCCTGGAGTATCCGGGGGACAGGAGGTAATTCACCCCTCCACTTT.

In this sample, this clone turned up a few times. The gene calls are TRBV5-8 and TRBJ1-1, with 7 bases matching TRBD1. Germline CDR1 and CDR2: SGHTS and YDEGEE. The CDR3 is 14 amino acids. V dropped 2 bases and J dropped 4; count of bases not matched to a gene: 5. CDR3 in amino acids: CASSLRGLGTEAFF. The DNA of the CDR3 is TGTGCCAGCAGCTTAAGGGGGCTTGGCACTGAAGCTTTCTTT. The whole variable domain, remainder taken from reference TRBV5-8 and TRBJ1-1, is EAGVTQSPTHLIKTRGQQATLRCSPISGHTSVYWYQQALGLGLQFLLWYDEGEERNRGNFPPRFSGRQFPNYSSELNVNALELEDSALYLCASSLRGLGTEAFFGQGTRLTVV.

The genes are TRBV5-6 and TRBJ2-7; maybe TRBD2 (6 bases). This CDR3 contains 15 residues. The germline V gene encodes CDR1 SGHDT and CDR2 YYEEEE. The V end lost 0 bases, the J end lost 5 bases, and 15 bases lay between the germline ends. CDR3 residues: CASSLAVKEGNEQYF. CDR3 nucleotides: TGTGCCAGCAGCTTGGCCGTTAAGGAGGGGAACGAGCAGTACTTC.

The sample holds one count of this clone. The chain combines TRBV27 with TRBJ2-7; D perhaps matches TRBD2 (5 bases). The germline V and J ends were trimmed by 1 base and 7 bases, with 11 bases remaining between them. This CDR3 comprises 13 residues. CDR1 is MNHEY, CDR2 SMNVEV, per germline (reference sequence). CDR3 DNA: TGTGCCAGCAGTTTATTAGGGAGTCGGGAGCAGTACTTC. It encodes CASSLLGSREQYF.

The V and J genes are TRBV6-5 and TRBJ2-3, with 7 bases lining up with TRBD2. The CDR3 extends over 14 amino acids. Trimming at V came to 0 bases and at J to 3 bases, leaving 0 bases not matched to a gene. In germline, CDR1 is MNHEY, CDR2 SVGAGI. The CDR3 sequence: CASSYSGGTDTQYF. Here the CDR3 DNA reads TGTGCCAGCAGTTACTCCGGGGGGACAGATACGCAGTATTTT.